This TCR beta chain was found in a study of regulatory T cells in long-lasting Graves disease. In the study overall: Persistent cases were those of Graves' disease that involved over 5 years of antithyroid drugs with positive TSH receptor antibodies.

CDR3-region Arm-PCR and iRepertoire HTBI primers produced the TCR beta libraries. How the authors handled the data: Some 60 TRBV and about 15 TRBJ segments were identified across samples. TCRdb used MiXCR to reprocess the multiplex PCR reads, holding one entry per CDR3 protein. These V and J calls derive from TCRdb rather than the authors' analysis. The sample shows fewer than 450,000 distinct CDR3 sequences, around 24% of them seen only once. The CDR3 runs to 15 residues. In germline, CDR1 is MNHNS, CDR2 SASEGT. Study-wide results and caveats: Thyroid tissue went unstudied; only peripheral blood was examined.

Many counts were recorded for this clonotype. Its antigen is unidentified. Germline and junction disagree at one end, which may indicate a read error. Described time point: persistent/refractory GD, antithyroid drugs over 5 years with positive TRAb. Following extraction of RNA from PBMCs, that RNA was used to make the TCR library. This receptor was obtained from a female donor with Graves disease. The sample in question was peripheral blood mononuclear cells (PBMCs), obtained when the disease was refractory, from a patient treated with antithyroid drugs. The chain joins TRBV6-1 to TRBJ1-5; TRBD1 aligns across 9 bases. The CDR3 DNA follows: TGTACCAGCACCCGGGACAGGGCCCCGAATCAGCCCCAGCATTTT. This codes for CTSTRDRAPNQPQHF.